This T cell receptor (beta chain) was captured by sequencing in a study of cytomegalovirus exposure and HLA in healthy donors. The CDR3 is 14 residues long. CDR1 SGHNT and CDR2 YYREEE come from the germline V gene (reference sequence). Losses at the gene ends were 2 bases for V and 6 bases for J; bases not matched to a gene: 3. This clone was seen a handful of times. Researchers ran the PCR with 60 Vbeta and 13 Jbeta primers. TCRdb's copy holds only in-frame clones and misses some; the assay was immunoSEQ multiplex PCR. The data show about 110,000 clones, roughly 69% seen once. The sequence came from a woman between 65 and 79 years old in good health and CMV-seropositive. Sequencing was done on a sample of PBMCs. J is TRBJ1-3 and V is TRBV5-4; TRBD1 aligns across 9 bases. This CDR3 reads CASSLGTGQNTIYF. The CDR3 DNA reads TGTGCCAGCAGCTTAGGGACAGGGCAAAACACCATATATTTT.